Sequencing of this T cell receptor beta chain was carried out in a study of cytomegalovirus exposure and HLA in healthy donors. This clone was picked up one time. PCR employed 60 Vbeta and 13 Jbeta primers. Clones were sequenced by immunoSEQ multiplex PCR, and TCRdb holds only the in-frame ones, with some missing. The sample records 100,000 to 150,000 clones, about two thirds being singletons. This CDR3 has 18 amino acids. The clonotype originates from a man aged 30-40 years in good health and CMV-seronegative. The V gene is TRBV21-1, the J gene TRBJ1-2. TRBV21-1 is a listed pseudogene. The sample was PBMCs. CDR3 in DNA: TGTGCCAGCAGCAACCCAAAGCGGAGAACTAAAACTAACTATGGCTACACCTTC. This translates into CASSNPKRRTKTNYGYTF.